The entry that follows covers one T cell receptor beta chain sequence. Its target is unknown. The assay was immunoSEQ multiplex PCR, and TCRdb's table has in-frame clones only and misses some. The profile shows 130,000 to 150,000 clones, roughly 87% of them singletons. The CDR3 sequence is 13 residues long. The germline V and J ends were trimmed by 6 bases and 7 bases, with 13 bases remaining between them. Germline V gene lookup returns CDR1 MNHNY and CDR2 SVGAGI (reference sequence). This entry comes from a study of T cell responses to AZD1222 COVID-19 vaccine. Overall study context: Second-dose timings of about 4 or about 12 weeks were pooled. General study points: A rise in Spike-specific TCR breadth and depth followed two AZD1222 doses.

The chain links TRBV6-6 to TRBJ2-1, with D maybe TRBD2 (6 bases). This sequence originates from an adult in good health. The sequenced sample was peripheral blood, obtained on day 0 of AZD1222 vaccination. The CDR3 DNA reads TGTGCCAGCAGACTAAGGACTACGAATGAGCAGTTCTTC. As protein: CASRLRTTNEQFF.